The 3 T cell receptor beta chains reported below all come from one sample, sequenced in a study of shared clonotypes between healthy human individuals. Clones were sequenced by immunoSEQ multiplex PCR, and TCRdb holds only the in-frame ones, with some missing. This repertoire shows about 2.4 million clones, about 92% found once; its top ten account for 0.13% to 0.15%. The sequenced material came from naive CD4+ T cells sorted from blood. Noted subset: CD45RA+ positively selected. These receptors all stem from a man aged 18 to 29 in good health.

This clone was observed a single time. The rearrangement joins TRBV28 to TRBJ2-6; D may match TRBD1 or TRBD2 (5 bases each). The V gene lost 2 bases and the J gene lost 2 bases, with 7 bases spanning the gap. Germline assignment: CDR1 MDHEN and CDR2 SYDVKM. The CDR3 is made up of 15 amino acids. The CDR3 loop reads CASSLPGPGANVLTF. The CDR3 region has the DNA TGTGCCAGCAGTTTACCGGGGCCTGGGGCCAACGTCCTGACTTTC.

The chain links TRBV11-2 to TRBJ2-1; D perhaps matches TRBD2 (8 bases). Germline V gene sequence: CDR1 SGHAT, CDR2 FQNNGV. Trimming removed 5 bases from V and 4 bases from J, with 18 bases in between. There are 16 residues in the CDR3. The DNA of the CDR3 is TGTGCCAGCAGCCGGGAGGGGGCCGCTCTTTACAATGAGCAGTTCTTC. Translation gives CASSREGAALYNEQFF.

The V gene is TRBV7-2, the J gene TRBJ2-7, with 7 bases that match TRBD2. The CDR3 length is 16 residues. With 8 bases clipped from V and 5 bases from J, the junction kept 18 bases outside the gene matches. Looked up from germline, CDR1 is SGHTA and CDR2 is FQGNSA. The CDR3 sequence: CASAPSSGGGIDEQYF. CDR3 nucleotides: TGTGCCAGCGCACCCTCGTCGGGGGGAGGGATCGACGAGCAGTACTTC.